This entry lists 18 T cell receptor beta chains sequenced from one sample in a study of cytomegalovirus exposure and HLA in healthy donors. Primers for the PCR totalled 60 Vbeta and 13 Jbeta. TCRdb's table, derived via immunoSEQ multiplex PCR, lists solely in-frame clones and lacks some. The sample has fewer than 350,000 clones, over 85% seen once. The specimen sequenced was PBMCs. These receptor sequences come from a woman aged 18-30 years in good health and CMV-seronegative.

This chain uses TRBV4-1 with TRBJ1-5, with TRBD1 identical over 7 bases. This CDR3 has 15 residues. V trimming: 3 bases; J trimming: 5 bases; junction bases outside the gene matches: 7. In germline, CDR1 is MGHRA, CDR2 YSYEKL. CDR3 sequence (DNA): TGCGCCAGCAGCCACCTGACAGGGAATTATCAGCCCCAGCATTTT. Translation gives CASSHLTGNYQPQHF.

A remark on this clone: One end of the junction does not line up with germline, which may come from a read error. V is TRBV5-6 and J is TRBJ1-1; no clear D gene. Germline V CDR1 and CDR2: SGHDT, YYEEEE. The length of the CDR3 is 15 residues. The CDR3 is CASSLGLRASTEAFF. The CDR3 nucleotides are TGTGCCAGCAGTTTGGGTTTGAGGGCCAGCACTGAAGCTTTCTTT.

In this sample, this clone turned up a few times. The chain links TRBV2 to TRBJ1-5, with D unclear. CDR3 length: 15 residues. V was clipped by 1 base and J by 0 bases, with 7 bases between them. Germline assignment: CDR1 SNHLY and CDR2 FYNNEI. In DNA, the CDR3 is TGTGCCAGCAGTGAAGTGCAGGTTAGCAATCAGCCCCAGCATTTT. Translating it yields CASSEVQVSNQPQHF.

The chain is built from TRBV29-1 and TRBJ1-3; D is undetermined. Germline CDR1 is SQVTM and CDR2 is ANQGSEA. The CDR3 covers 13 residues. The ends were cut back, 6 bases at V and 0 bases at J, with 9 bases in the middle. The DNA for the CDR3 is TGCAGCGTGGAGGGCCACTCTGGAAACACCATATATTTT. Protein product: CSVEGHSGNTIYF.

The chain links TRBV25-1 to TRBJ1-6, with D possibly being TRBD1 (6 bases). Trimming removed 6 bases at V and 8 bases at J, with 11 bases between. The CDR3 spans 13 residues. From germline, CDR1 is MGHDK and CDR2 SYGVNS. CDR3 coding DNA: TGTGCCAGCAGGTACACAGGGTATTCACCCCTCCACTTT. The encoded protein is CASRYTGYSPLHF.

V gene TRBV29-1 combines with J gene TRBJ1-1, with 8 bases fitting TRBD1. CDR1 and CDR2 (germline): SQVTM, ANQGSEA. Trimming took 5 bases from V and 2 from J; bases not matched to a gene: 4. This CDR3 is 13 amino acids long. The CDR3 reads CSVMTGANTEAFF. For the CDR3, the DNA is TGCAGCGTTATGACAGGGGCTAACACTGAAGCTTTCTTT.

V gene TRBV5-4 combines with J gene TRBJ2-7, with D possibly matching TRBD1 (5 bases). The V and J ends lost 4 bases and 2 bases respectively, with 19 bases between them. The germline V gene encodes CDR1 SGHNT and CDR2 YYREEE (reference sequence). The CDR3 has 16 amino acids. The DNA for the CDR3 is TGTGCCAGCAGCAGGGGTACAGCTAAGTCAGCCTACGAGCAGTACTTC. Amino acid sequence: CASSRGTAKSAYEQYF. The whole variable domain, remainder taken from reference TRBV5-4 and TRBJ2-7, is ETGVTQSPTHLIKTRGQQVTLRCSSQSGHNTVSWYQQALGQGPQFIFQYYREEENGRGNFPPRFSGLQFPNYSSELNVNALELDDSALYLCASSRGTAKSAYEQYFGPGTRLTVT.

The rearrangement uses TRBV6-5 and TRBJ1-3; D not certain. V dropped 5 bases and J dropped 0 bases, with 8 bases sitting between them. The CDR3 is 14 amino acids. Germline lookup yields CDR1 MNHEY and CDR2 SVGAGI. CDR3 sequence (DNA): TGTGCCAGCAGTCGTTCGGGCTCTGGAAACACCATATATTTT. Its protein product is CASSRSGSGNTIYF.

About this clone: The germline gene is not matched at one end of the junction; a read error may be the cause. J is TRBJ1-2 and V is TRBV7-9; D remains ambiguous. This CDR3 spans 12 amino acids. Looked up from germline, CDR1 is SEHNR and CDR2 is FQNEAQ (reference sequence). The CDR3 nucleotides are TGTTCCAGCAGTCGTAATAACTATGGCTACACCTTC. This gives the protein CSSSRNNYGYTF.

The chain is built from TRBV6-6 and TRBJ2-3, with a tentative D call TRBD1 (6 bases). V was pared by 10 bases and J by 4 bases, with 12 bases between. CDR1 is MNHNY and CDR2 is SVGAGI in the germline V gene (reference sequence). CDR3 length equals 12 residues. The CDR3 here is CATQGSADTQYF. The CDR3 coding sequence is TGTGCCACGCAGGGGTCCGCAGATACGCAGTATTTT.

The chain recombines TRBV29-1 with TRBJ2-3; 12 positions match TRBD2. From germline, CDR1 is SQVTM and CDR2 ANQGSEA. CDR3 length equals 18 residues. The V gene end was trimmed by 3 bases and the J gene end by 5 bases; junction bases not matched to a gene: 15. CDR3 sequence (DNA): TGCAGCGTTGACCTCACCACGGCTAGCGGGGGGGCGGTAGATACGCAGTATTTT. The encoded protein is CSVDLTTASGGAVDTQYF.

The chain couples TRBV10-3 to TRBJ2-6, with D perhaps TRBD1 (6 bases). Germline assignment: CDR1 ENHRY and CDR2 SYGVKD. Trimming cost V 4 bases and J 0 bases, with 13 bases left between them. The CDR3 is 17 residues long. DNA for the CDR3: TGTGCCATCAGTGGACAGGTTCTGCTCTCTGGGGCCAACGTCCTGACTTTC. It specifies CAISGQVLLSGANVLTF.

The CDR3 loop is CASSGGGPGNTIYF. For the CDR3, the DNA is TGTGCCAGCAGCGGGGGGGGTCCTGGAAACACCATATATTTT. The chain joins TRBV9 to TRBJ1-3; perhaps TRBD1 as D (5 bases). Trimming shortened V by 3 bases and J by 2 bases, and 9 bases separated the two germline ends. Germline V gives CDR1 SGDLS, CDR2 YYNGEE. CDR3 length: 14 residues.

Of note for this clone: At one end, the junction sequence differs from germline, possibly due to a read error. The chain combines TRBV7-6 with TRBJ1-4; D unclear. This CDR3 has 14 amino acids. Germline assignment: CDR1 SGHVS and CDR2 FNYEAQ. The CDR3 sequence is CASSLGPSSGLLTF. The CDR3 bases are TGTGCCAGCAGCTTAGGCCCCTCAAGCGGATTGCTTACGTTT.

The J gene is TRBJ1-2, the V gene TRBV29-1; D ambiguous. The CDR3 runs 13 residues. V was clipped by 8 bases and J by 0 bases, with 13 bases between them. The V gene's germline CDR1 is SQVTM and CDR2 ANQGSEA. CDR3 amino acids: CSFSGSANYGYTF. CDR3 sequence (DNA): TGCAGCTTCTCAGGCTCAGCTAACTATGGCTACACCTTC.

The rearrangement uses TRBV7-2 and TRBJ2-1; D unresolved. The germline V and J ends were trimmed by 1 base and 9 bases, with 16 bases remaining between them. CDR3 length equals 15 residues. Germline-derived CDR1 and CDR2 are SGHTA and FQGNSA. CDR3: CASSLEFASVSEQFF. The DNA of the CDR3 is TGTGCCAGCAGCTTAGAGTTCGCTAGTGTGAGTGAGCAGTTCTTC.

The chain employs TRBV15 and TRBJ1-1; 7 bases fit TRBD1. After removal of 3 bases from V and 11 bases from J, the junction contained 12 bases not matched to a gene. This CDR3 comprises 14 residues. Germline V gives CDR1 LNHNV, CDR2 YYDKDF (reference sequence). This CDR3 reads CATSSPRQGRRAFF. In nucleotides, the CDR3 is TGTGCCACCAGCAGCCCACGACAGGGCCGTCGGGCTTTCTTT.

The rearrangement uses TRBV11-2 and TRBJ2-7; maybe TRBD1 (6 bases). CDR1 and CDR2 from the germline V gene are SGHAT and FQNNGV. The V end was cut by 5 bases, the J end by 4 bases, with 9 bases between. The CDR3 sequence is 12 residues long. This CDR3 reads CASSTQGYEQYF. CDR3 DNA sequence: TGTGCCAGCAGCACACAGGGTTACGAGCAGTACTTC.